These 14 T cell receptor beta chains originate from one sample sequenced in a study of identical twins. Each CDR3 protein gets one entry after TCRdb re-called the 5' RACE reads with MiXCR. The profile shows approximately 300,000 distinct CDR3 sequences, roughly 10% of them singletons. Another study also made use of these data, one on yellow fever vaccine responses in identical twins.

Sequencing used CD8+ T cells sorted from blood. The source of these receptors is a woman between 18 and 29 years old in good health.

This clonotype showed up many times. This chain links TRBV12-3 or TRBV12-4 with TRBJ2-3; 9 nucleotides agree with TRBD2. The length of the CDR3 is 17 residues. With 2 bases clipped from V and 3 bases from J, the junction kept 9 bases outside the gene matches. CDR3 region: CASSLIGLAPKTDTQYF. CDR3 DNA sequence: TGTGCCAGCAGTTTAATCGGACTAGCGCCGAAAACAGATACGCAGTATTTT.

The chain employs TRBV6-2 or TRBV6-3 and TRBJ1-2; 7 bases fit TRBD1. Trimming at V came to 7 bases and at J to 4 bases, leaving 12 bases not matched to a gene. The germline CDR1 and CDR2 sequences are MNHEY and SVGEGT. The CDR3 covers 15 residues. CDR3 sequence: CASTPPGTAIYGYTF. In DNA form, the CDR3 reads TGTGCCAGCACCCCACCCGGGACAGCGATCTATGGCTACACCTTC.

J is TRBJ2-3 and V is TRBV6-1; 13 nucleotides match TRBD2. Germline values: CDR1 MNHNS, CDR2 SASEGT. This CDR3 spans 15 amino acids. V shed 5 bases and J 4 bases; nucleotides not matched to a gene: 3. CDR3 nucleotides: TGTGCCAGCAGTCAACTAGCGGGGGGGGCAGATACGCAGTATTTT. This codes for CASSQLAGGADTQYF.

This clonotype was observed at least ten times. J is TRBJ1-1 and V is TRBV12-3 or TRBV12-4; tentatively, D is TRBD1 (5 bases). The CDR3 contains 16 residues. V was clipped by 6 bases and J by 0 bases, with 17 bases between them. The CDR3 nucleotides read TGTGCCAGCAGCGACGAAACGGGACGGGTGAACACTGAAGCTTTCTTT. This sequence encodes CASSDETGRVNTEAFF.

This clonotype has ten or more counts. The chain joins TRBV11-2 to TRBJ1-1; 12 nucleotides agree with TRBD1. The CDR3 has 15 residues. From germline, CDR1 is SGHAT and CDR2 FQNNGV. V was clipped by 5 bases and J by 6 bases; unmatched bases: 7. Here the CDR3 DNA reads TGTGCCAGCAGCCCGGGGACAGGGGGCATCCCTGAAGCTTTCTTT. It encodes CASSPGTGGIPEAFF.

The chain combines TRBV6-2 or TRBV6-3 with TRBJ1-1, with D uncertain. The V end was cut by 1 base, the J end by 0 bases, with 6 bases between. CDR1 and CDR2 (germline): MNHEY, SVGEGT. This CDR3 contains 14 residues. The CDR3 DNA reads TGTGCCAGCAGTTACTTCTCCTTGAACACTGAAGCTTTCTTT. Amino acid sequence: CASSYFSLNTEAFF.

This clonotype was counted only a few times. This chain links TRBV7-8 with TRBJ2-3; D ambiguous. Germline values: CDR1 SGHVS, CDR2 FQNEAQ. CDR3 length: 14 amino acids. V lost 7 bases, J lost 0 bases, and 11 bases lay in between. CDR3 nucleotides: TGTGCCAGCAACTCGCACGTCAGCACAGATACGCAGTATTTT. Its protein is CASNSHVSTDTQYF.

The rearrangement links TRBV7-9 to TRBJ2-2; D unclear. This CDR3 is 13 amino acids long. Trimming took off 11 bases at V and 3 bases at J, with 13 bases between the two ends. Per germline, CDR1 SEHNR and CDR2 FQNEAQ (reference sequence). The CDR3 here is CALPRRDTGELFF. The CDR3 bases are TGTGCCCTCCCCCGACGGGACACCGGGGAGCTGTTTTTT.

The gene calls are TRBV7-9 and TRBJ2-7; 9 bases match TRBD2. Losses at the gene ends were 1 base for V and 0 bases for J; bases not matched to a gene: 1. CDR1 is SEHNR, CDR2 FQNEAQ, per germline (reference sequence). The length of the CDR3 is 15 residues. The CDR3 loop is CASSLVTSGSYEQYF. CDR3 nucleotide sequence: TGTGCCAGCAGCTTAGTGACTAGCGGCTCCTACGAGCAGTACTTC.

This clonotype was detected ten times or more. The chain employs TRBV6-4 and TRBJ2-1; D uncertain. The CDR3 is 14 amino acids. Germline V gives CDR1 MRHNA, CDR2 SNTAGT. Trimming took off 3 bases at V and 0 bases at J, with 6 bases between the two ends. CDR3 nucleotides: TGTGCCAGCAGTGAGGAGAGCTCCTACAATGAGCAGTTCTTC. Encoded protein: CASSEESSYNEQFF.

This clonotype came up a few times. V is TRBV4-1 and J is TRBJ1-5, with 8 bases identical to TRBD1. In germline, CDR1 is MGHRA, CDR2 YSYEKL. This CDR3 spans 15 amino acids. V was pared by 4 bases and J by 5 bases, with 7 bases of the junction left unmatched. The chain's CDR3 is CASSLWDRTDQPQHF. CDR3 DNA sequence: TGCGCCAGCAGCCTTTGGGACAGGACTGATCAGCCCCAGCATTTT.

The chain has TRBV27 and TRBJ2-1, with 8 bases that match TRBD2. J was trimmed by 4 bases and V by 6 bases; bases with no gene match: 8. This CDR3 has 15 residues. Germline values: CDR1 MNHEY, CDR2 SMNVEV (reference sequence). For the CDR3, the DNA is TGTGCCAGCAGCATACTAGCGGAACTATACAATGAGCAGTTCTTC. As protein: CASSILAELYNEQFF.

This clonotype was observed at least ten times. The chain links TRBV7-9 to TRBJ2-1; a weak D match, TRBD2 (6 bases). V lost 8 bases and J 4 bases, leaving 12 bases between the germline ends. Germline CDR1 is SEHNR and CDR2 is FQNEAQ (reference sequence). The CDR3 is 13 amino acids. The CDR3 here is CASDVGTYNEQFF. CDR3 sequence (DNA): TGTGCCAGCGATGTCGGGACTTACAATGAGCAGTTCTTC.

This clonotype has a count of ten or more. The CDR3 nucleotides are TGTGCCAGCAGTTGGGAGACAGATTCTGAACCCGGGGAGCTGTTTTTT. It yields the protein CASSWETDSEPGELFF. The chain carries TRBV12-3 or TRBV12-4 and TRBJ2-2; possibly TRBD1 or TRBD2 for D (5 bases each). V lost 4 bases to trimming and J lost 6 bases, with 18 bases between them. The length of the CDR3 is 16 residues.